These T cell receptor beta chains were read from a single sample in a study of cytomegalovirus exposure and HLA in healthy donors. Sequenced by immunoSEQ multiplex PCR; TCRdb stores in-frame clones only, minus some. The sample includes about 73,000 clones, roughly 70% of them seen just once. Material: PBMCs. The receptors were gathered from a man aged 70 or older in good health and CMV-seronegative. CDR3s include the opening cysteine and the closing phenylalanine or tryptophan. A D gene is named only where the DNA matches it firmly. Clone size is shown for a subset of rows, as once, few, many or a class of expanded clone.

j_call clone_size d_call v_call cdr3_nt cdr3_aa
TRBJ1-4 - - TRBV14 TGTGCCAGCAAAAACCCCCCCCGGGCAACTAATGAAAAACTGTTTTTT CASKNPPRATNEKLFF
TRBJ2-1 - TRBD1 TRBV29-1 TGCAGCGTTCTCCCTTGGGGTAGGACAGGCAGCAATGAGCAGTTCTTC CSVLPWGRTGSNEQFF
TRBJ1-1 once - TRBV20-1 TGCAGTGCCCCGGTCCTCACCCGAGCTTTCTTT CSAPVLTRAFF
TRBJ1-2 - TRBD1 TRBV4-1 TGCGCCAGCAGCCAAACCACGACAGGGGTCTATGGCTACACCTTC CASSQTTTGVYGYTF
TRBJ2-3 - TRBD1 TRBV28 TGTGCCAGCAGTTTAGGGACAGGACCTCGGAATACGCAGTATTTT CASSLGTGPRNTQYF
TRBJ1-1 - - TRBV14 TGTGCCAGCAGCCAAGGCCAGGGAACTGAAGCTTTCTTT CASSQGQGTEAFF
TRBJ1-2 few - TRBV21-1 TGTGCCAGCAGCAAAGGGAGGTCAGGTTATGGCTACACCTTC CASSKGRSGYGYTF
TRBJ2-1 - - TRBV7-2 TGTGCCAGCAGCTTAGAATCAGGGCCGTACAATGAGCAGTTCTTC CASSLESGPYNEQFF
TRBJ2-7 - - TRBV14 TGTGCCAGCAGCCAAGACACCCTTTTTCAGGGGGGCTACGAGCAGTACTTC CASSQDTLFQGGYEQYF
TRBJ1-2 - - TRBV4-1 TGCGCCAGCAGCCAAGATCGCGGGACGGACTATGGCTACACCTTC CASSQDRGTDYGYTF
TRBJ2-5 once TRBD1 TRBV5-6 TGTGCCAGCAGCCGGGACAGGAGGATGGAGACCCAGTACTTC CASSRDRRMETQYF
TRBJ1-2 few TRBD1 TRBV5-1 TGCGCCAGCAGCGACCCCGGGACAGGGTATGGCTACACCTTC CASSDPGTGYGYTF
TRBJ1-1 once - TRBV6-6 TGTGCCAGCAGTTACTTCCCAGGGGAAATCACTGAAGCTTTCTTT CASSYFPGEITEAFF
TRBJ1-2 - - TRBV27 TGTGCCAGCAGTTCGGGGGGTAGGTCTGGCTACACCTTC CASSSGGRSGYTF
TRBJ2-7 - - TRBV6-1 TGTGCCAGCAGTGAAGGCACAGGGCCGAGGGGCGAGCAGTACTTC CASSEGTGPRGEQYF
TRBJ2-1 - - TRBV4-3 TGCGCCAGCAGCCAAGGCCCCACAACTGCAGGGGCGGATGAGCAGTTCTTC CASSQGPTTAGADEQFF
TRBJ1-2 - TRBD1 TRBV18 TGTGCCAGCTCACCCTCAATACGGACAGGGGTTAACTATGGCTACACCTTC CASSPSIRTGVNYGYTF
TRBJ1-2 - - TRBV4-3 TGCGCCAGCAGCCAAGGGGAGGGGGGCTCCTATGGCTACACCTTC CASSQGEGGSYGYTF
TRBJ2-7 - TRBD2 TRBV7-3 TGTGCCAGCAGCTTGCGGGAGGTGGGCTCCGAGCAGTACTTC CASSLREVGSEQYF
TRBJ2-3 once - TRBV7-2 TGTGCCAGCAGCTTATCGCAGGCAGATACGCAGTATTTT CASSLSQADTQYF
TRBJ1-1 few - TRBV2 TGTGCCAGCAGTGAGTCACAGGCGTTAATGAACACTGAAGCTTTCTTT CASSESQALMNTEAFF
TRBJ2-7 - - TRBV7-8 TGTGCCAGCAGCCGACTCGACGGTAGCTCCTACGAGCAGTACTTC CASSRLDGSSYEQYF
TRBJ1-2 - TRBD1 TRBV6-6 TGTGCCAGCAGTCGACAGGGGAACTATGGCTACACCTTC CASSRQGNYGYTF
TRBJ2-5 - - TRBV7-9 TGTTCCAGCAGCATCTCTTCGTTCAGGGTCATTTGGGAGACCCAGTACTTC CSSSISSFRVIWETQYF
TRBJ1-2 few - TRBV10-3 TGTGCCATCAGTGAGGGTCAGTATGGCTACACCTTC CAISEGQYGYTF
TRBJ1-5 - - TRBV6-1 TGTGCCAGCAGTGACCGGCCAGGAATGGGTCAGCCCCAGCATTTT CASSDRPGMGQPQHF
TRBJ2-5 - - TRBV7-9 TGTGCTCAGCAAGAGACCCAGTACTTC CAQQETQYF
TRBJ1-2 - TRBD1 TRBV11-2 TGTGCCAGCAGCTTAGCAGGGACAGGACGGGGACTATATGGCTACACCTTC CASSLAGTGRGLYGYTF
TRBJ1-2 - - TRBV10-1 TGCGCCAGCAGTGCCGACAGCTATGGCTACACCTTC CASSADSYGYTF
TRBJ2-6 once TRBD1 TRBV29-1 TGCAGCGTTCGACCGGGACAGGGTCGAAATGGGGCCAACGTCCTGACTTTC CSVRPGQGRNGANVLTF
TRBJ2-2 once - TRBV30 TGTGCCTGGGGCGGGTGGCAGATGAACACCGGGGAGCTGTTTTTT CAWGGWQMNTGELFF
TRBJ2-1 - TRBD2 TRBV27 TGTGCCAGCAGGGGGTTTGAGCGGGGGGGCGTGGATGAGCAGTTCTTC CASRGFERGGVDEQFF